This entry concerns a single T cell receptor beta chain. The data were obtained in a study of control samples from healthy donors and cancer patients. TCRdb's table, derived via immunoSEQ multiplex PCR, lists solely in-frame clones and lacks some. The sample includes roughly 84,000 clones, 91% seen only once; the top ten take approximately 15%. Trimming cost V 7 bases and J 9 bases, with 17 bases left between them. Germline V lookup: CDR1 SGHRS, CDR2 YFSETQ. This CDR3 comprises 13 residues. The chain employs TRBV5-1 and TRBJ2-1, with a weak D call TRBD2 (6 bases). What was sequenced was blood. The receptor's source is a man between 50 and 59 years old in good health. The CDR3 region is CASSVGGIGEQFF. The CDR3 DNA sequence: TGCGCCAGCTCCGTCGGGGGTATCGGTGAGCAGTTCTTC.